This passage covers 22 T cell receptor beta chains from one sample sequenced in a study of beta chain features in type 1 diabetes. The isolated RNA, all of it, was reverse transcribed, so expressed TCRB transcripts were what got sequenced. Clones were sequenced by immunoSEQ multiplex PCR, and TCRdb holds only the in-frame ones, with some missing. Found here are some 330,000 clones, more than 9.5% of them singletons; the top ten hold 0.015%. Sequencing was performed on naive CD4+ T cells from blood. All receptors come from a woman in her 30s in good health.

This chain connects TRBV29-1 to TRBJ2-5; TRBD1 matches 12 bases. The CDR3 is 14 residues long. V lost 2 bases, J lost 5 bases, and 3 bases stayed unmatched. CDR1 and CDR2 (germline): SQVTM, ANQGSEA. This chain's CDR3 is CSVERGQGAETQYF. The CDR3 bases are TGCAGCGTTGAACGGGGACAGGGGGCCGAGACCCAGTACTTC.

This clone was seen a handful of times. At one end, the junction sequence differs from germline, possibly due to a read error. The gene calls are TRBV6-5 and TRBJ1-2, with 7 bases lining up with TRBD1. From germline, CDR1 is MNHEY and CDR2 SVGAGI. The CDR3 consists of 15 residues. CDR3 sequence reads: CASSDSQGRGYGYTF. The CDR3 nucleotides are TGTGCCAGCAGTGACTCACAGGGGAGAGGATATGGCTACACCTTC.

The CDR3 DNA reads TGTGCCTGGAGCCCCGGCCCGGGGCTAGCGGGAGGTCAAGAGACCCAGTACTTC. Protein product: CAWSPGPGLAGGQETQYF. J is TRBJ2-5 and V is TRBV30; 11 bases are shared with TRBD2. Germline V gene sequence: CDR1 GTSNPN, CDR2 SVGIG (reference sequence). CDR3 size: 18 residues. Trimming at V came to 3 bases and at J to 2 bases, leaving 14 bases not matched to a gene.

The table lists this clone with a few counts. The chain links TRBV18 to TRBJ1-2; 10 bases map to TRBD1. This CDR3 has 17 residues. V lost 6 bases, J lost 5 bases, and 15 bases stayed unmatched. Germline-derived CDR1 and CDR2 are KGHSH and LQKENI. CDR3 loop: CASSVDRGLSGQYGYTF. The CDR3 DNA sequence: TGTGCCAGCTCCGTCGACAGGGGGCTATCCGGGCAATATGGCTACACCTTC.

This clone was seen only a few times. The V call is TRBV19, the J call TRBJ1-5, with a possible D match to TRBD1 (5 bases). This CDR3 is 16 amino acids long. Trimming took 7 bases from V and 3 from J, leaving 19 bases between them. CDR1 and CDR2 from the germline V gene are LNHDA and SQIVND (reference sequence). CDR3 nucleotides: TGTGCCAGTAACCGGGGGGGACGGATTACCAATCAGCCCCAGCATTTT. This sequence encodes CASNRGGRITNQPQHF. Full variable domain (outside the CDR3, taken from reference TRBV19 and TRBJ1-5): DGGITQSPKYLFRKEGQNVTLSCEQNLNHDAMYWYRQDPGQGLRLIYYSQIVNDFQKGDIAEGYSVSREKKESFPLTVTSAQKNPTAFYLCASNRGGRITNQPQHFGDGTRLSIL.

This chain uses TRBV6-5 with TRBJ2-7; D gene ambiguous. The CDR3 covers 14 residues. The germline CDR1 and CDR2 sequences are MNHEY and SVGAGI. The V end was cut by 8 bases, the J end by 0 bases, with 14 bases between. The CDR3 region has the DNA TGTGCCAGCGGGCTTCGTCTGGGCTCCTACGAGCAGTACTTC. Residues: CASGLRLGSYEQYF.

Only a few counts were recorded for this clone. CDR3 in amino acids: CASSYGQKYSNQPQHF. CDR3 in DNA: TGTGCCAGCAGTTACGGCCAGAAGTATAGCAATCAGCCCCAGCATTTT. The rearrangement uses TRBV6-6 and TRBJ1-5; D is unclear. V was shortened by 2 bases and J by 0 bases, with 11 bases between the two germline ends. Germline V lookup: CDR1 MNHNY, CDR2 SVGAGI (reference sequence). The CDR3 has 16 residues.

The rearrangement uses TRBV4-3 and TRBJ2-7, with D perhaps TRBD1 (5 bases). The germline V gene encodes CDR1 LGHNA and CDR2 YSLEER. The CDR3 length is 14 residues. V was pared by 0 bases and J by 3 bases, with 9 bases between. CDR3: CASSQETGFYEQYF. CDR3 nucleotide sequence: TGCGCCAGCAGCCAAGAAACAGGATTCTACGAGCAGTACTTC.

With respect to this clone: Sequence at one end of the junction differs from germline and may be a read error. The chain joins TRBV7-7 to TRBJ2-5; D might be TRBD2 (6 bases). This CDR3 region has 13 residues. Germline loops: CDR1 SSHAT, CDR2 FNYEAQ (reference sequence). The CDR3 DNA sequence: TGTGCTAGCAGCTTTACGGGGGACGAGACCCAGTACTTC. As protein: CASSFTGDETQYF.

This clone was picked up a small number of times. This chain uses TRBV14 with TRBJ1-1; 7 nucleotides line up with TRBD1. Germline CDR1 SGHDN, CDR2 FVKESK. Trimming cost V 4 bases and J 9 bases; bases outside gene matches: 11. CDR3 length: 14 amino acids. The DNA for the CDR3 is TGTGCCAGCAGCCCCTGGGGACAGCAACAAAAAGCTTTCTTT. It is translated as CASSPWGQQQKAFF.

CDR3 region: CASSSLAGGFSMQYF. The CDR3 DNA is TGTGCCAGCAGTTCACTAGCGGGAGGGTTTTCTATGCAGTATTTT. The chain carries TRBV27 and TRBJ2-3, with 13 bases fitting TRBD2. The J segment lost 11 bases and the V segment lost 4 bases, leaving 9 bases of the junction unmatched. The CDR3 has 15 amino acids. Germline-derived CDR1 and CDR2 are MNHEY and SMNVEV (reference sequence).

The J gene is TRBJ2-7, the V gene TRBV28; TRBD1 matches 8 bases. The CDR3 sequence is 14 residues long. Germline lookup yields CDR1 MDHEN and CDR2 SYDVKM. Unmatched junction bases numbered 8, after V lost 6 bases and J lost 4 bases. The CDR3 region has the DNA TGTGCCAGCAGAAGGACAGGGCCGTGGTACGAGCAGTACTTC. This encodes CASRRTGPWYEQYF.

This clone was picked up one time. The rearrangement links TRBV6-5 to TRBJ2-5, with TRBD1 matching 9 bases. The ends lost 9 bases at V and 4 bases at J; junction bases unmatched: 9. The CDR3 has 14 residues. Germline V gives CDR1 MNHEY, CDR2 SVGAGI. CDR3 in DNA: TGTGCCAGTACAAGGGACAGGGTTCGAGAGACCCAGTACTTC. It encodes CASTRDRVRETQYF.

The chain employs TRBV5-4 and TRBJ2-3, with TRBD1 matching over 7 bases. CDR3 length: 15 residues. CDR1 is SGHNT and CDR2 is YYREEE in the germline V gene (reference sequence). The V gene end was trimmed by 5 bases and the J gene end by 10 bases; junction bases not matched to a gene: 16. The CDR3 is CASSSRGSPVIAQYF. The CDR3 region has the DNA TGTGCCAGCAGTTCCAGGGGGTCGCCGGTGATTGCGCAGTATTTT.

J is TRBJ1-4 and V is TRBV29-1, with 8 bases identical to TRBD1. After removal of 6 bases from V and 4 bases from J, the junction contained 4 bases not matched to a gene. In germline, CDR1 is SQVTM, CDR2 ANQGSEA. The CDR3 covers 13 residues. Here the CDR3 reads CSVGTGNNEKLFF. As DNA, the CDR3 is TGCAGCGTGGGGACAGGCAATAATGAAAAACTGTTTTTT.

This chain uses TRBV7-9 with TRBJ2-1; a weak D match, TRBD2 (6 bases). This CDR3 spans 17 amino acids. Germline V lookup: CDR1 SEHNR, CDR2 FQNEAQ (reference sequence). V dropped 0 bases and J dropped 1 base, with 13 bases sitting between them. The CDR3 DNA is TGTGCCAGCAGCTTAGCGAAGGTTCGGGAGTCCTACAATGAGCAGTTCTTC. Its protein product is CASSLAKVRESYNEQFF.

This chain uses TRBV28 with TRBJ1-1, with 9 nucleotides matching TRBD1. Germline V gene sequence: CDR1 MDHEN, CDR2 SYDVKM. The CDR3 covers 14 residues. Losses at the gene ends were 5 bases for V and 7 bases for J; bases not matched to a gene: 8. CDR3 DNA: TGTGCCAGCAGTCCCCCGACAGGGGGTATTGAAGCTTTCTTT. It encodes CASSPPTGGIEAFF.

This chain joins TRBV18 and TRBJ2-3; TRBD2 matches at 7 bases. The CDR3 covers 16 residues. V dropped 1 base and J dropped 0; count of bases not matched to a gene: 4. Germline assignment: CDR1 KGHSH and CDR2 LQKENI. In nucleotides, the CDR3 is TGTGCCAGCTCACCACTCCCAGCGGGAAGCACAGATACGCAGTATTTT. It is translated as CASSPLPAGSTDTQYF. Full variable domain (remainder filled in from reference TRBV18 and TRBJ2-3): NAGVMQNPRHLVRRRGQEARLRCSPMKGHSHVYWYRQLPEEGLKFMVYLQKENIIDESGMPKERFSAEFPKEGPSILRIQQVVRGDSAAYFCASSPLPAGSTDTQYFGPGTRLTVL.

The V call is TRBV27, the J call TRBJ2-1; no reliable D call. Germline CDR1 and CDR2: MNHEY and SMNVEV (reference sequence). Trimming cost V 8 bases and J 10 bases, with 21 bases left between them. The length of the CDR3 is 14 residues. In nucleotides, the CDR3 is TGTGCCAGCGGAGACCGCTCGGCCAGAGTGGAGCAGTTCTTC. This translates into CASGDRSARVEQFF.

This clone was seen a few times. This chain connects TRBV13 to TRBJ2-5; TRBD2 matches at 7 bases. This CDR3 comprises 15 residues. Unmatched junction bases numbered 12, after V lost 5 bases and J lost 6 bases. The germline gives CDR1 PRHDT, CDR2 FYEKMQ (reference sequence). The CDR3 bases are TGTGCCAGCAGCAGCAATTGGGGGGGAGGCCAGACCCAGTACTTC. Translating gives CASSSNWGGGQTQYF.

V gene TRBV19 combines with J gene TRBJ2-7; a possible D gene is TRBD2 (5 bases). The CDR3 loop spans 15 amino acids. Germline V gives CDR1 LNHDA, CDR2 SQIVND (reference sequence). Trimming removed 3 bases from V and 0 bases from J, with 12 bases in between. The chain's CDR3 is CASSIGVTGSYEQYF. In DNA, the CDR3 is TGTGCCAGTAGTATCGGGGTGACGGGCTCCTACGAGCAGTACTTC.

The table lists this clone with a few counts. V is TRBV29-1 and J is TRBJ1-1, with D perhaps matching TRBD1 (6 bases). Germline CDR1 SQVTM, CDR2 ANQGSEA. The CDR3 loop spans 13 amino acids. With 1 base removed from V and 5 bases from J, the gap between germline ends came to 11 bases. This chain's CDR3 is CSVEGRGRTEAFF. CDR3 bases: TGCAGCGTTGAAGGCAGGGGACGGACTGAAGCTTTCTTT. The full variable domain, its missing parts supplied by reference TRBV29-1 and TRBJ1-1, is SAVISQKPSRDICQRGTSLTIQCQVDSQVTMMFWYRQQPGQSLTLIATANQGSEATYESGFVIDKFPISRPNLTFSTLTVSNMSPEDSSIYLCSVEGRGRTEAFFGQGTRLTVV.